This entry features one T cell receptor (beta chain) sequence. Its matching antigen is unknown. This table comes from immunoSEQ multiplex PCR, and its TCRdb copy is limited to in-frame clones, with some not included. The repertoire holds 95,000 to 100,000 clones, with about four fifths as singletons. Autoimmune disease history or systemic immunosuppression barred patients. The record originates from a study of OX40 agonist ivuxolimab in advanced cancers. For the study at large: Among those treated, three patients had partial responses, one with hepatocellular carcinoma and two with cutaneous melanoma. Overall study results and limits: CD8+ T cells showed, on average, more clonal expansion than CD4+ cells. Within 6 weeks, CD4+ and CD8+ blood T cells expanded clonally at 0.1 to 3.0 mg/kg.

Deletions cut 1 base from V and 0 bases from J, with 15 bases between. Germline assignment: CDR1 MDHEN and CDR2 SYDVKM. The CDR3 runs 17 residues. Sequencing used CD4+ or CD8+ T cells sorted from blood, obtained in a trial of the OX40 agonist ivuxolimab. This clonotype was sampled from an adult with an advanced solid tumor such as melanoma, head and neck, liver or kidney cancer. The rearrangement links TRBV28 to TRBJ1-2; D call uncertain. Here the CDR3 reads CASSLLSLGQTNYGYTF. For the CDR3, the DNA is TGTGCCAGCAGTTTATTATCATTGGGTCAAACTAACTATGGCTACACCTTC.